This T cell receptor beta chain appears in the sequencing data of a study of graft-versus-host responses after intestinal transplantation. Study information: Grafts were multivisceral, liver-intestinal, or isolated intestinal. Anti-thymocyte globulin was used for induction in all recipients, who then took tacrolimus and steroids for approximately 3 years.

With 4 bases clipped from V and 4 bases from J, the junction kept 0 bases outside the gene matches. This CDR3 comprises 12 residues. Germline CDR1 reads SQVTM; CDR2 reads ANQGSEA. Notes on the study in general: Individuals carrying graft-donor T cell macrochimerism showed high graft-versus-host to host-versus-graft clonal ratios in allografts.

For this clone: Its specificity is not known.

Libraries were prepared by immunoSEQ multiplex PCR; TCRdb keeps only in-frame clonotypes and omits some of them. The sample contains more than 12,000 clones, about 94% of which appear only once. The chain combines TRBV29-1 with TRBJ2-3, with TRBD1 identical over 9 bases. This TCR was recovered from a human patient who received an intestinal transplant, so some T cells may come from the graft donor. This material consisted of PBMCs, taken 9 days after transplant. CDR3 nucleotide sequence: TGCAGCGTTGGGACAGGGGCAGATACGCAGTATTTT. It translates to CSVGTGADTQYF.